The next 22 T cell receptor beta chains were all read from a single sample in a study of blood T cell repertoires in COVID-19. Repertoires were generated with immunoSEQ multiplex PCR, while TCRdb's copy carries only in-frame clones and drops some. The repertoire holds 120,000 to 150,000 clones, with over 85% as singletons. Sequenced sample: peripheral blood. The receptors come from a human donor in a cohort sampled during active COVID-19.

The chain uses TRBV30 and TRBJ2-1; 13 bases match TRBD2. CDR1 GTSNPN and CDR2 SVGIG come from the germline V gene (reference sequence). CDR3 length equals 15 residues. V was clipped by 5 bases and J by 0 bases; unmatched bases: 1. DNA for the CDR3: TGTGCCTGGGGGACTAGCGGGAACTCCTACAATGAGCAGTTCTTC. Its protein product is CAWGTSGNSYNEQFF.

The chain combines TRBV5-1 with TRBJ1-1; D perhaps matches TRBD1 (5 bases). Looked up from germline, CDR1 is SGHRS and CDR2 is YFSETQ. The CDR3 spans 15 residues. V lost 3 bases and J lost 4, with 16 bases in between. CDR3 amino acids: CASSSQGLGFTEAFF. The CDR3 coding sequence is TGCGCCAGCAGCTCCCAGGGATTGGGGTTCACTGAAGCTTTCTTT. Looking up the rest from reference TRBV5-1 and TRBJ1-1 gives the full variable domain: KAGVTQTPRYLIKTRGQQVTLSCSPISGHRSVSWYQQTPGQGLQFLFEYFSETQRNKGNFPGRFSGRQFSNSRSEMNVSTLELGDSALYLCASSSQGLGFTEAFFGQGTRLTVV.

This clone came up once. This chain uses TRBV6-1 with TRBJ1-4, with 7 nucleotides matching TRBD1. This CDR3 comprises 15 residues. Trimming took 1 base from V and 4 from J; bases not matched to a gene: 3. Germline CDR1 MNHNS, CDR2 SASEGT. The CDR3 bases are TGTGCCAGCAGTGAAGACAGGGGCTATAATGAAAAACTGTTTTTT. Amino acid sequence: CASSEDRGYNEKLFF.

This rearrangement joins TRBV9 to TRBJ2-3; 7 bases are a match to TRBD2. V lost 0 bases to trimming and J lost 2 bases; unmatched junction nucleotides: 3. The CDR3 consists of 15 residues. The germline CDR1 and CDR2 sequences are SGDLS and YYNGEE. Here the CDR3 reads CASSVGGLVTDTQYF. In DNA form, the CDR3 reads TGTGCCAGCAGCGTAGGCGGACTAGTCACAGATACGCAGTATTTT.

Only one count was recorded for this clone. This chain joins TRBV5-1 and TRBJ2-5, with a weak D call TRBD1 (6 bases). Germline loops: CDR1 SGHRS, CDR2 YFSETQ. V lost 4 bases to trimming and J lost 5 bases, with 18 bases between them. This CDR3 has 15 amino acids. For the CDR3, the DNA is TGCGCCAGCAGCATAGAATTCAGGGGATCGGAGACCCAGTACTTC. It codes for CASSIEFRGSETQYF.

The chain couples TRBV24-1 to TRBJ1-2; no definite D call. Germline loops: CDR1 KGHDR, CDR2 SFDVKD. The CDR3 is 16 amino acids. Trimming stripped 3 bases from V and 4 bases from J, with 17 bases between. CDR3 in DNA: TGTGCCACCAGTGATCTACCGATTGTAGTTGGCTATGGCTACACCTTC. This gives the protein CATSDLPIVVGYGYTF.

CDR3 loop: CASHPWDRVKAFF. The CDR3 nucleotides read TGTGCCAGCCACCCTTGGGACAGGGTAAAAGCTTTCTTT. V and J are TRBV11-2 and TRBJ1-1; 9 nucleotides match TRBD1. This CDR3 is 13 amino acids long. V trimming: 8 bases; J trimming: 9 bases; junction bases outside the gene matches: 10. Germline values: CDR1 SGHAT, CDR2 FQNNGV.

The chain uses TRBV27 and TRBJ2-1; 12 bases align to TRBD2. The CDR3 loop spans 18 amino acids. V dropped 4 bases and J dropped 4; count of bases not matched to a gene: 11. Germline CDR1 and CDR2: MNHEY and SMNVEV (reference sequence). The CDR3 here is CASSSWIHTSGGYNEQFF. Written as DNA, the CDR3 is TGTGCCAGCAGTTCATGGATACACACTAGCGGGGGGTACAATGAGCAGTTCTTC.

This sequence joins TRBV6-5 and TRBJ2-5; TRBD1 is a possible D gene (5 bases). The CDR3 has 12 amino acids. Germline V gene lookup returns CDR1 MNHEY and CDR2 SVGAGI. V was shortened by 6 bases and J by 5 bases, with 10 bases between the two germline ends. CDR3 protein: CASRGLGETQYF. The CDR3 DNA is TGTGCCAGCAGGGGGCTCGGGGAGACCCAGTACTTC.

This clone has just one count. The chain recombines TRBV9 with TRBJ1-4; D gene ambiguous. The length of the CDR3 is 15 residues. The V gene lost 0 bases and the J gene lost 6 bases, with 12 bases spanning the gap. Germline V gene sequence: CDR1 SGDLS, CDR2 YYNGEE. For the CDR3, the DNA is TGTGCCAGCAGCGTAGGGAGGGTAGCCGATGAAAAACTGTTTTTT. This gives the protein CASSVGRVADEKLFF.

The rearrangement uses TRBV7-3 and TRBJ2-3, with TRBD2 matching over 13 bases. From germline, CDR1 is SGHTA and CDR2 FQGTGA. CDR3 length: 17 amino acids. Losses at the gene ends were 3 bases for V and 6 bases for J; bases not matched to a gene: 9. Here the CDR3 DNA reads TGTGCCAGCAGCTTGGCAGCACTAGCGGGGGGGACTGATACGCAGTATTTT. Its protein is CASSLAALAGGTDTQYF.

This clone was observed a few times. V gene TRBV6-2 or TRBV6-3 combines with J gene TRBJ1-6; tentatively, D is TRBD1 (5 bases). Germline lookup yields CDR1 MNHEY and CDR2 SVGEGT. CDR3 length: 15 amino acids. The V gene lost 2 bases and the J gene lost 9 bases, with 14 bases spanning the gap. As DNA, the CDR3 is TGTGCCAGCAGTTACCCCGGGACTCAAGGTTCACCCCTCCACTTT. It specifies CASSYPGTQGSPLHF.

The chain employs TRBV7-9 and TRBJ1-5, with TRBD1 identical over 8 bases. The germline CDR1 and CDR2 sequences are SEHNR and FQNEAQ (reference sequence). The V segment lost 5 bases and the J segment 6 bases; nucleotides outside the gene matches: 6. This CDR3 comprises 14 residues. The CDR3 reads CASSPQGESQPQHF. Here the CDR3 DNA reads TGTGCCAGCAGCCCACAGGGGGAGAGTCAGCCCCAGCATTTT. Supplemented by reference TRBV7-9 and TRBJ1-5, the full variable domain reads DTGVSQNPRHKITKRGQNVTFRCDPISEHNRLYWYRQTLGQGPEFLTYFQNEAQLEKSRLLSDRFSAERPKGSFSTLEIQRTEQGDSAMYLCASSPQGESQPQHFGDGTRLSIL.

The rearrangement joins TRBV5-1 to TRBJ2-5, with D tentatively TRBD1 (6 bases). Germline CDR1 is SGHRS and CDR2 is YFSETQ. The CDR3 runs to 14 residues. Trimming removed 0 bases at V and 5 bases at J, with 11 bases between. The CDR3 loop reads CASSLVPGEETQYF. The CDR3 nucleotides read TGCGCCAGCAGCTTGGTCCCAGGGGAGGAGACCCAGTACTTC.

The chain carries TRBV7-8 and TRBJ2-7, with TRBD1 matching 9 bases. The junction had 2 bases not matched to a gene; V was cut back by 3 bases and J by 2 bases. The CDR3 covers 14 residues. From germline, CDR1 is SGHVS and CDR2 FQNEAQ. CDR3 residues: CASSFGQGTYEQYF. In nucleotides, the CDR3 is TGTGCCAGCAGCTTCGGACAGGGGACCTACGAGCAGTACTTC. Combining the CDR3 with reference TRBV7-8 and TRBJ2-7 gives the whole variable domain GAGVSQSPRYKVAKRGQDVALRCDPISGHVSLFWYQQALGQGPEFLTYFQNEAQLDKSGLPSDRFFAERPEGSVSTLKIQRTQQEDSAVYLCASSFGQGTYEQYFGPGTRLTVT.

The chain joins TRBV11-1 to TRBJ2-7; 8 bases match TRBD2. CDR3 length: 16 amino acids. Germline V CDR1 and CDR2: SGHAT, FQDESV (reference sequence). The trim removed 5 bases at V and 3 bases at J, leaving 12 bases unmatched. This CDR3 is CASSRRSGGPDYEQYF. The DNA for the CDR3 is TGTGCCAGCAGCCGCCGCAGCGGGGGCCCCGACTACGAGCAGTACTTC.

CDR3 sequence: CASSISVTEAFF. The CDR3 region has the DNA TGTGCCAGTAGTATATCCGTCACTGAAGCTTTCTTT. V usage is TRBV19 and J usage is TRBJ1-1; D gene uncertain. This CDR3 is 12 amino acids long. V shed 2 bases and J shed 4 bases, with 5 bases lying between them. Looked up from germline, CDR1 is LNHDA and CDR2 is SQIVND (reference sequence).

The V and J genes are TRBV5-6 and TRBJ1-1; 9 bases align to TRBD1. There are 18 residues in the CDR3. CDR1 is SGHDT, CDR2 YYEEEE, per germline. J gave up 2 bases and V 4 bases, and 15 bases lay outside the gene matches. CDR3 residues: CASSLTGGNWDDNTEAFF. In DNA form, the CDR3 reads TGTGCCAGCAGCCTCACAGGGGGCAACTGGGATGATAACACTGAAGCTTTCTTT.

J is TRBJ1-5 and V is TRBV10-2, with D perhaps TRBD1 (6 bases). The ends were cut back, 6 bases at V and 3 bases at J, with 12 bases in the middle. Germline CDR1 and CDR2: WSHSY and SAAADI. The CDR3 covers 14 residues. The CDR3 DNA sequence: TGCGCCAGCAGGAGGACAGACGACAATCAGCCCCAGCATTTT. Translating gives CASRRTDDNQPQHF.

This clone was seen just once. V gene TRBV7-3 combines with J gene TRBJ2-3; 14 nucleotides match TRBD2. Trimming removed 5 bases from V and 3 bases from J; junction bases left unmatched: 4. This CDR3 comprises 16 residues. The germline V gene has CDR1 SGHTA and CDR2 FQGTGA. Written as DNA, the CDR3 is TGTGCCAGCAGCGAGAGACTAGCGGGGGGGACAGATACGCAGTATTTT. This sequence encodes CASSERLAGGTDTQYF.

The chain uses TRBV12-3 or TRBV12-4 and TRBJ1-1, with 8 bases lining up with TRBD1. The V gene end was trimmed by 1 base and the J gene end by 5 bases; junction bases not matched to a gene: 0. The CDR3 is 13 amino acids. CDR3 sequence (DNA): TGTGCCAGCAGTTTAGACAGGGGGACTGAAGCTTTCTTT. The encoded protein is CASSLDRGTEAFF.

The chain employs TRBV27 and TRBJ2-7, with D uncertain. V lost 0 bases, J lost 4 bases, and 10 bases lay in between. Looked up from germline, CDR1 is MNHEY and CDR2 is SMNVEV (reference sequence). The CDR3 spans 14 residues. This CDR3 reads CASSLSTAGYEQYF. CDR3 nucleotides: TGTGCCAGCAGTTTATCGACGGCAGGATACGAGCAGTACTTC.